The next 8 T cell receptor beta chains were all read from a single sample in a study of T cells in Graves' hyperthyroidism and ophthalmopathy. There were TCR beta CDR3 regions amplified from RNA transcripts. The TCR CDR3 was amplified in a first-round RT-PCR using the HTBI primer set. TCRdb redid the calling of the multiplex PCR reads with MiXCR, one entry per CDR3 protein. The table lists 500,000 to 600,000 distinct CDR3 sequences, around 45% of them singletons. Sequencing input: peripheral blood or thyroid tissue (not recorded which). These receptors originate from an adult woman with Graves' disease, either hyperthyroidism or ophthalmopathy (not recorded which).

In this sample, this clonotype turned up many times. The J gene is TRBJ1-2, the V gene TRBV5-1; D is uncertain. The CDR3 contains 14 residues. Trimming took 3 bases from V and 0 from J, leaving 9 bases between them. Germline CDR1 is SGHRS and CDR2 is YFSETQ. The CDR3 sequence: CASSSEGTNYGYTF. The CDR3 DNA sequence: TGCGCCAGCAGCTCCGAGGGAACTAACTATGGCTACACCTTC.

This clonotype was counted ten times or more. The gene calls are TRBV7-2 and TRBJ1-5, with D possibly being TRBD1 (5 bases). V lost 5 bases and J lost 2, with 16 bases in between. This CDR3 has 16 residues. Germline V gene data show CDR1 as SGHTA and CDR2 as FQGNSA. The CDR3 bases are TGTGCCAGCAGCCAATCTGGGGGTGCAGGCAATCAGCCCCAGCATTTT. Its protein product is CASSQSGGAGNQPQHF.

A few counts support this clonotype. The junction does not match germline at one end; this may be a read error. The V gene is TRBV6-6, the J gene TRBJ2-7, with unresolved D. The germline V gene has CDR1 MNHNY and CDR2 SVGAGI (reference sequence). This CDR3 has 15 residues. CDR3 sequence (DNA): TGTGCCAGCAGTTACCTCCGTGGACCCTCCTGCGAGCAGTACTTC. This encodes CASSYLRGPSCEQYF.

This clonotype was detected many times. CDR3 in DNA: TGCGCCAGCAGCTCCATGGGGAGGACTGAAGCTTTCTTT. Its protein product is CASSSMGRTEAFF. The chain has TRBV5-1 and TRBJ1-1; D is undetermined. Per germline, CDR1 SGHRS and CDR2 YFSETQ. The CDR3 runs to 13 residues. Trimming removed 3 bases from V and 5 bases from J, with 11 bases in between.

This clonotype was seen many times. The chain joins TRBV20-1 to TRBJ2-2; 8 bases line up with TRBD1. The CDR3 extends over 15 amino acids. Germline V gene lookup returns CDR1 DFQATT and CDR2 SNEGSKA (reference sequence). J was trimmed by 6 bases and V by 5 bases; bases with no gene match: 11. CDR3 DNA sequence: TGCAGTGCTCATCACGCGGGACAGGCCGCCGGGGAGCTGTTTTTT. Protein product: CSAHHAGQAAGELFF.

V usage is TRBV28 and J usage is TRBJ2-7, with TRBD1 identical over 12 bases. The trim removed 9 bases at V and 5 bases at J, leaving 8 bases unmatched. The CDR3 is made up of 14 amino acids. Germline-derived CDR1 and CDR2 are MDHEN and SYDVKM. The CDR3 region is CASRGQGARNEQYF. DNA of the CDR3: TGTGCCAGTAGGGGACAGGGGGCTCGAAACGAGCAGTACTTC.

This clonotype was seen once. The rearrangement joins TRBV7-9 to TRBJ1-2, with D possibly matching TRBD1 (5 bases). Germline V gene lookup returns CDR1 SEHNR and CDR2 FQNEAQ (reference sequence). V shed 5 bases and J shed 0 bases, with 10 bases lying between them. The CDR3 loop spans 14 amino acids. This CDR3 reads CASSGDGTNYGYTF. The CDR3 region has the DNA TGTGCCAGCAGCGGGGACGGGACTAACTATGGCTACACCTTC.

There are a few counts of this clonotype. The chain employs TRBV7-2 and TRBJ1-1; D gene unclear. Germline V gene data show CDR1 as SGHTA and CDR2 as FQGNSA. The CDR3 is 14 residues long. Trimming took 3 bases from V and 0 from J, leaving 8 bases between them. The chain's CDR3 is CASSFTTMNTEAFF. CDR3 coding DNA: TGTGCCAGCAGCTTTACAACTATGAACACTGAAGCTTTCTTT. The entire variable domain, with the rest obtained from reference TRBV7-2 and TRBJ1-1, is as follows: GAGVSQSPSNKVTEKGKDVELRCDPISGHTALYWYRQSLGQGLEFLIYFQGNSAPDKSGLPSDRFSAERTGGSVSTLTIQRTQQEDSAVYLCASSFTTMNTEAFFGQGTRLTVV.